This entry lists 20 T cell receptor beta chains sequenced from one sample in a study of vaccination effects on CD4 cells after COVID-19. Their antigens are not known. Pools of viral peptides were used by the ViraFEST assay to expand antigen-specific CD4+ T cells ahead of sequencing. An approximately 10-day culture period preceded the isolation of CD4+ T cells. Vaccine recipients had no previous SARS-CoV-2 infection; their nucleocapsid antibodies were negative. Produced via immunoSEQ multiplex PCR; TCRdb's table is partial and in-frame only. The table lists under 55,000 clones, 79% of them singletons, with 5% to 7% in the top ten. The sample consisted of CD4+ T cells from PBMCs cultured with HCoV-OC43 spike peptides, taken before COVID-19 vaccination. As to subset: HCoV-OC43 spike overlapping peptide pool stimulation. The receptors here all came from a human donor who received a COVID-19 vaccine.

In its sample, this clone was seen once. The CDR3 sequence is CASSRRGGSTDTQYF. CDR3 nucleotides: TGTGCCAGCAGTCGACGGGGGGGAAGCACAGATACGCAGTATTTT. J is TRBJ2-3 and V is TRBV7-2; 8 bases fit TRBD2. V shed 6 bases, J shed 0 bases, and the junction held 5 bases outside the gene matches. The CDR3 extends over 15 amino acids. Germline loops: CDR1 SGHTA, CDR2 FQGNSA.

The V call is TRBV10-2, the J call TRBJ2-7; no firm D call. This CDR3 has 13 residues. Per germline, CDR1 WSHSY and CDR2 SAAADI. V lost 2 bases to trimming and J lost 3 bases, with 8 bases between them. The CDR3 spells CASSEGQLYEQYV. CDR3 bases: TGCGCCAGCAGTGAGGGCCAGCTCTACGAGCAGTACGTC.

In its sample, this clone was seen a few times. The V call is TRBV6-5, the J call TRBJ1-6, with D hard to call. V was cut by 6 bases and J by 8 bases, with 11 bases left in between. Germline CDR1 reads MNHEY; CDR2 reads SVGAGI. This CDR3 has 13 amino acids. The CDR3 DNA follows: TGTGCCAGCAGCTACGCTATGGATTCACCCCTCCACTTT. Amino acid sequence: CASSYAMDSPLHF.

J is TRBJ2-3 and V is TRBV15, with 12 bases lining up with TRBD2. Germline CDR1 and CDR2: LNHNV and YYDKDF (reference sequence). The length of the CDR3 is 18 residues. V lost 0 bases, J lost 3 bases, and 7 bases stayed unmatched. The chain's CDR3 is CATSRDFTGLAGTDTQYF. Written as DNA, the CDR3 is TGTGCCACCAGCAGAGATTTCACCGGACTAGCGGGGACAGATACGCAGTATTTT.

The chain links TRBV19 to TRBJ1-1; D might be TRBD1 (6 bases). Germline V lookup: CDR1 LNHDA, CDR2 SQIVND (reference sequence). CDR3 length: 14 residues. The V end lost 9 bases, the J end lost 2 bases, and 16 bases lay between the germline ends. Here the CDR3 DNA reads TGTGCCAGCCTATTGCCGGGGGGCAACACTGAAGCTTTCTTT. It yields the protein CASLLPGGNTEAFF.

The chain employs TRBV3-1 (or the pseudogene TRBV3-2) and TRBJ1-5; 7 bases align to TRBD1. The V gene end was trimmed by 4 bases and the J gene end by 3 bases; junction bases not matched to a gene: 3. CDR3 length equals 14 residues. Germline values: CDR1 LGHDT, CDR2 YNNKEL (reference sequence). The CDR3 DNA follows: TGTGCCAGCAGCCGAGGGACAGTCAATCAGCCCCAGCATTTT. This sequence encodes CASSRGTVNQPQHF.

J is TRBJ1-1 and V is TRBV20-1; D unclear. The CDR3 has 11 amino acids. Germline V gene sequence: CDR1 DFQATT, CDR2 SNEGSKA (reference sequence). DNA of the CDR3: TGCAGCGCACCGGCGACGGCTGAAGCTTTCTTT. Its protein product is CSAPATAEAFF.

This sequence joins TRBV6-6 and TRBJ1-6, with D possibly matching TRBD1 (6 bases). CDR1 is MNHNY and CDR2 is SVGAGI in the germline V gene (reference sequence). The germline V and J ends were trimmed by 1 base and 6 bases, with 10 bases remaining between them. The CDR3 runs to 15 residues. DNA of the CDR3: TGTGCCAGCAGTTACTATTGGGGGGCTAATTCACCCCTCCACTTT. Residues: CASSYYWGANSPLHF.

A few counts support this clone. The CDR3 reads CASSPSYTLNEQFF. The CDR3 nucleotides read TGTGCCAGCTCTCCCAGTTACACCCTCAATGAGCAGTTCTTC. The V gene is TRBV18, the J gene TRBJ2-1; no firm D call. Trimming removed 6 bases at V and 6 bases at J, with 15 bases between. Germline V lookup: CDR1 KGHSH, CDR2 LQKENI. The CDR3 consists of 14 residues.

This rearrangement joins TRBV15 to TRBJ2-5, with a tentative D call TRBD1 (5 bases). In germline, CDR1 is LNHNV, CDR2 YYDKDF (reference sequence). The CDR3 consists of 14 residues. The germline V and J ends were trimmed by 3 bases and 4 bases, with 12 bases remaining between them. CDR3 sequence: CATSRQGSRETQYF. The CDR3 nucleotides are TGTGCCACCAGCAGGCAGGGATCTCGAGAGACCCAGTACTTC.

The chain carries TRBV11-3 and TRBJ1-1, with D tentatively TRBD1 (5 bases). Trimming removed 4 bases from V and 1 base from J, with 7 bases in between. Germline V gene lookup returns CDR1 SGHNT and CDR2 YENEEA. This CDR3 has 13 residues. The CDR3 sequence is CASSSTGNTEAFF. The CDR3 region has the DNA TGTGCCAGCAGCTCTACAGGGAACACTGAAGCTTTCTTT.

Only one count was recorded for this clone. The gene calls are TRBV7-2 and TRBJ2-6, with TRBD1 identical over 10 bases. Germline CDR1 and CDR2: SGHTA and FQGNSA. J was trimmed by 2 bases and V by 5 bases; bases with no gene match: 3. The CDR3 consists of 16 residues. CDR3 nucleotides: TGTGCCAGCAGCCTGACAGGGGGCCCTGGGGCCAACGTCCTGACTTTC. It translates to CASSLTGGPGANVLTF. Based on the CDR3 plus reference TRBV7-2 and TRBJ2-6, the full variable domain is GAGVSQSPSNKVTEKGKDVELRCDPISGHTALYWYRQSLGQGLEFLIYFQGNSAPDKSGLPSDRFSAERTGGSVSTLTIQRTQQEDSAVYLCASSLTGGPGANVLTFGAGSRLTVL.

This clone was observed a single time. The chain has TRBV19 and TRBJ1-1, with TRBD1 as a possible D gene (5 bases). V dropped 3 bases and J dropped 6 bases, with 14 bases sitting between them. This CDR3 is built from 14 residues. Germline V gene sequence: CDR1 LNHDA, CDR2 SQIVND (reference sequence). CDR3 region: CASSMGQAAPEAFF. As DNA, the CDR3 is TGTGCCAGTAGTATGGGGCAGGCCGCCCCTGAAGCTTTCTTT. Variable domain in full (rest from reference TRBV19 and TRBJ1-1): DGGITQSPKYLFRKEGQNVTLSCEQNLNHDAMYWYRQDPGQGLRLIYYSQIVNDFQKGDIAEGYSVSREKKESFPLTVTSAQKNPTAFYLCASSMGQAAPEAFFGQGTRLTVV.

The chain is built from TRBV18 and TRBJ1-2; 7 bases match TRBD1. Trimming cost V 2 bases and J 0 bases; bases outside gene matches: 6. This CDR3 has 16 amino acids. Germline CDR1 is KGHSH and CDR2 is LQKENI. The CDR3 DNA reads TGTGCCAGCTCACCAGGAAACACAGGGGCTAACTATGGCTACACCTTC. Residues: CASSPGNTGANYGYTF.

This chain joins TRBV6-5 and TRBJ2-3; 12 bases are a match to TRBD2. V was clipped by 8 bases and J by 6 bases; unmatched bases: 6. Germline CDR1 reads MNHEY; CDR2 reads SVGAGI. The CDR3 is made up of 14 amino acids. This CDR3 is CASGLAGYKDTQYF. The CDR3 DNA sequence: TGTGCCAGCGGACTAGCGGGGTATAAGGATACGCAGTATTTT.

A few counts support this clone. The chain employs TRBV7-3 and TRBJ1-6; possibly TRBD1 for D (6 bases). V was cut by 5 bases and J by 9 bases, with 17 bases left in between. The CDR3 length is 15 residues. Germline lookup yields CDR1 SGHTA and CDR2 FQGTGA. The chain's CDR3 is CASSLRGELSSPLHF. Here the CDR3 DNA reads TGTGCCAGCAGCCTCAGGGGCGAGCTATCTTCACCCCTCCACTTT. Based on the CDR3 plus reference TRBV7-3 and TRBJ1-6, the full variable domain is GAGVSQTPSNKVTEKGKYVELRCDPISGHTALYWYRQSLGQGPEFLIYFQGTGAADDSGLPNDRFFAVRPEGSVSTLKIQRTERGDSAVYLCASSLRGELSSPLHFGNGTRLTVT.

This chain uses TRBV5-6 with TRBJ1-3; weak D call: TRBD1 (6 bases). Between the trimmed V and J ends, which lost 1 base and 3 bases, there was a span of 11 bases. Germline loops: CDR1 SGHDT, CDR2 YYEEEE. The length of the CDR3 is 15 residues. CDR3 in amino acids: CASSLRGGIGNTIYF. The CDR3 DNA reads as TGTGCCAGCAGCTTGCGTGGGGGCATTGGAAACACCATATATTTT. Variable domain in full (rest from reference TRBV5-6 and TRBJ1-3): DAGVTQSPTHLIKTRGQQVTLRCSPKSGHDTVSWYQQALGQGPQFIFQYYEEEERQRGNFPDRFSGHQFPNYSSELNVNALLLGDSALYLCASSLRGGIGNTIYFGEGSWLTVV.

This chain joins TRBV6-4 and TRBJ2-5, with D possibly TRBD1 on 5 matching bases. V was trimmed by 4 bases and J by 2 bases, leaving 14 bases between them. In germline, CDR1 is MRHNA, CDR2 SNTAGT. The CDR3 runs to 15 residues. The CDR3 here is CASSVTGAGQETQYF. As DNA, the CDR3 is TGTGCCAGCAGTGTCACAGGAGCCGGGCAAGAGACCCAGTACTTC.

As concerns this clone: At one boundary the junction diverges from the germline segment, which might be a read error. The chain couples TRBV4-1 to TRBJ1-4, with a tentative D call TRBD1 (5 bases). The CDR3 covers 15 residues. CDR1 and CDR2 (germline): MGHRA, YSYEKL. For the CDR3, the DNA is TGCGCCAGCAGCCAAGTGGGACTTCGCAATGTAAAACTGTTTTTT. This sequence encodes CASSQVGLRNVKLFF.

The genes are TRBV2 and TRBJ2-7; the match to TRBD1 covers 8 bases. J lost 5 bases, V lost 9 bases, and 6 bases had no gene match. Germline V gene lookup returns CDR1 SNHLY and CDR2 FYNNEI. The CDR3 has 12 amino acids. The CDR3 DNA reads as TGTGCCAGTTCCAGGGGGCTCAACGAGCAGTACGTC. Encoded protein: CASSRGLNEQYV.